This is a list of T cell receptor beta chains from one sample in a study of cytomegalovirus exposure and HLA in healthy donors. Generated by immunoSEQ multiplex PCR, the TCRdb table keeps only in-frame clones and is missing some. The data hold about 130,000 clones, with about 74% observed a single time. Sequencing was carried out using PBMCs. The source of these receptors is a woman aged 60-75 years in good health and CMV-seronegative. CDR3s include the opening cysteine and the closing phenylalanine or tryptophan. The D gene is left open where the match is weak. Clone size is not always given. Where it is, it says once, few, many or a class for expanded clones.

CDR3: CASSFAGTRTSDTQYF; DNA: TGTGCCAGCAGCTTTGCCGGGACTAGAACCTCAGATACGCAGTATTTT; V: TRBV11-2; J: TRBJ2-3; D: TRBD2; size: .
CDR3: CASSPGLAGNNEQFF; DNA: TGTGCCAGCAGTCCAGGACTAGCGGGGAACAATGAGCAGTTCTTC; V: TRBV27; J: TRBJ2-1; D: TRBD2; size: .
CDR3: CASSLMGQGGTEAFF; DNA: TGTGCCAGCAGTTTAATGGGACAGGGTGGGACTGAAGCTTTCTTT; V: TRBV28; J: TRBJ1-1; D: TRBD1; size: .
CDR3: CASSYDRGAYNEQFF; DNA: TGTGCCAGCAGCTACGACAGGGGGGCCTACAATGAGCAGTTCTTC; V: TRBV7-3; J: TRBJ2-1; D: TRBD1; size: .
CDR3: CASSLGGGRNEQFF; DNA: TGCGCCAGCAGCTTAGGCGGGGGGAGGAATGAGCAGTTCTTC; V: TRBV5-1; J: TRBJ2-1; D: TRBD2; size: few
CDR3: CASIGGQGYNEQFF; DNA: TGCGCCAGCATTGGCGGACAGGGCTACAATGAGCAGTTCTTC; V: TRBV5-1; J: TRBJ2-1; D: TRBD1; size: .
CDR3: CASSSRGATEYEQYF; DNA: TGTGCCAGCAGCTCCCGGGGGGCGACGGAATACGAGCAGTACTTC; V: TRBV27; J: TRBJ2-7; D: .; size: .
CDR3: CASSVDTGSGSPLHF; DNA: TGTGCCAGCAGCGTTGACACAGGCTCGGGTTCACCCCTCCACTTT; V: TRBV9; J: TRBJ1-6; D: .; size: .
CDR3: CASSPRPSGRGAGELFF; DNA: TGTGCCAGCAGTCCAAGACCTAGCGGAAGGGGGGCCGGGGAGCTGTTTTTT; V: TRBV27; J: TRBJ2-2; D: .; size: .
CDR3: CASSLDPGTSGNTIYF; DNA: TGTGCCAGCAGCTTAGACCCGGGTACCTCTGGAAACACCATATATTTT; V: TRBV7-2; J: TRBJ1-3; D: .; size: .
CDR3: CASSSTATNEKLFF; DNA: TGTGCCAGCAGCAGTACTGCAACTAATGAAAAACTGTTTTTT; V: TRBV9; J: TRBJ1-4; D: .; size: .
CDR3: CASSAGRGIWGLAEGNTGELFF; DNA: TGTGCCAGCAGCGCCGGTCGGGGGATCTGGGGTTTGGCGGAAGGGAACACCGGGGAGCTGTTTTTT; V: TRBV9; J: TRBJ2-2; D: .; size: .
CDR3: CASSLFGGEYNEQFF; DNA: TGTGCCAGCAGTTTATTTGGGGGCGAGTACAATGAGCAGTTCTTC; V: TRBV27; J: TRBJ2-1; D: .; size: .